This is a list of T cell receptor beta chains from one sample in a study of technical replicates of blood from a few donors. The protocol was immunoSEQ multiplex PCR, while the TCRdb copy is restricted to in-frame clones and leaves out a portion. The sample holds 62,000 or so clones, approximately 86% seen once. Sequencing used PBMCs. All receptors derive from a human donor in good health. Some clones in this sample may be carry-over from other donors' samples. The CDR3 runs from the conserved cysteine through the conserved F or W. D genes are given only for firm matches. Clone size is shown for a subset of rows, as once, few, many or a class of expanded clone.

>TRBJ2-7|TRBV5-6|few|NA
TGTGCCAGCAGCTTGGAACAAGATTACGAGCAGTACTTC
CASSLEQDYEQYF
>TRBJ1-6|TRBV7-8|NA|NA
TGTGCCAGCAGCCCCGGGGTGAGCTCCTATAATTCACCCCTCCACTTT
CASSPGVSSYNSPLHF
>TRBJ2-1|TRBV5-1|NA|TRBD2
TGCGCCAGCAGCTTGGAGTTTGCGGGGGGGACCCTCAATGAGCAGTTCTTC
CASSLEFAGGTLNEQFF
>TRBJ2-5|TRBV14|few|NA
TGTGCCAGCAGCCCCAACATCGTAAAAGAGACCCAGTACTTC
CASSPNIVKETQYF
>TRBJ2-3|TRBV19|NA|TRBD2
TGTGCCAGTAGTACTTCCTCCGGGACTAGCATGCATACGCAGTATTTT
CASSTSSGTSMHTQYF
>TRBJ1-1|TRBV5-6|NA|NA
TGTGCCAGCAGCTTGCGGAACAGGGTAAAAGAAGCTTTCTTT
CASSLRNRVKEAFF
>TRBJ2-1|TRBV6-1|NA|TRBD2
TGTGCCAGCAGTGAATTCGGGACTAGCGGGAGTTGGGAGCAGTTCTTC
CASSEFGTSGSWEQFF
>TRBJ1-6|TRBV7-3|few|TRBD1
TGTGCCAGCAGCCGACAGGGGGCGGGTTCACCCCTCCACTTT
CASSRQGAGSPLHF
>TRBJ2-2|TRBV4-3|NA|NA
TGCGCCAGCAGCCAAGAGAGCCGGGGGGCGCGGGTCACCGGGGAGCTGTTTTTT
CASSQESRGARVTGELFF
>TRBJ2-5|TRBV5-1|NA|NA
TGCGCCAGCAGTGGGACTGCCCAAGAGACCCAGTACTTC
CASSGTAQETQYF
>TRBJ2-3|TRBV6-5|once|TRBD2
TGTGCCAGCAGTTACTCAGCGGGGGGCACGCAGTATTTT
CASSYSAGGTQYF
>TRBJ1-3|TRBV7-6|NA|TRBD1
TGTGCCAGCAGCTCCATACAGGGGCCTTCTGGAAACACCATATATTTT
CASSSIQGPSGNTIYF
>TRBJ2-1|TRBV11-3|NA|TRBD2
TGTGCCAGCAGCCCGGGGGGTTGGGATGAGCAGTTCTTC
CASSPGGWDEQFF
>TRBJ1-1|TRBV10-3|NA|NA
TGTGCCATCACCGGGACACCGAACACTGAAGCTTTCTTT
CAITGTPNTEAFF
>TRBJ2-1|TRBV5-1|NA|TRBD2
TGCGCCAGCAGCTTGTCGGGGGGCTACAATGAGCAGTTCTTC
CASSLSGGYNEQFF
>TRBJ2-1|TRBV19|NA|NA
TGTGCCAGTACTCCCGGGGGTTATGAGCAGTTCTTC
CASTPGGYEQFF
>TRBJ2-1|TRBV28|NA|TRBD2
TGTGCCTGGGGGGGAGCAGGAGACAATGAGCAGTTCTTC
CAWGGAGDNEQFF
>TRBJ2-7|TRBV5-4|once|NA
TGTGCCAGCAGCTTCCCCGGGTCCAGCTCCTACGAGCAGTACTTC
CASSFPGSSSYEQYF
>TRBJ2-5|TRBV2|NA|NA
TGTGCCAGCAGTGGCAGGGGTCGGGAGACCCAGTACTTC
CASSGRGRETQYF
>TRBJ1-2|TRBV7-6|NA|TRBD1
TGTGCCAGCAGCTCTACCGGGACAGGGTATGGGGGCTACACCTTC
CASSSTGTGYGGYTF
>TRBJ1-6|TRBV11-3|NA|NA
TGTGCCAGCAGCAGACAGCCCTATAATTCACCCCTCCACTTT
CASSRQPYNSPLHF
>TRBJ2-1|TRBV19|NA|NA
TGTGCCAGTGAACCCTCAGGGGCCGTCAATGAGCAGTTCTTC
CASEPSGAVNEQFF